This T cell receptor (beta chain) was identified in a study of cytomegalovirus exposure and HLA in healthy donors (dated by TCRdb to 2015 to 2018). Broadly, across the study: An earlier analysis of approximately 640 of the donors reported 250 to 300 Gb of sequence data and roughly 110 million unique TCR beta sequences from about 200 million T cells. Across under 500 genotyped donors of the cohort, an average of about 240,000 unique TCR beta nucleotide sequences per donor were sequenced, and around 20% of those sequences were non-productive. In a later analysis, previously published TCR beta repertoires from several hundred donors were re-analyzed and high-resolution HLA genotyping was added so that TCR occurrence patterns could be studied. In a later genetic analysis, genome-wide SNP genotypes for about 65% of the roughly 670 donors were used, and that subset was treated as a discovery cohort. Rather than using new phenotypic data, the later analysis identified candidate immune exposures from TCR beta sequences and from how often those sequences occurred across donors. A separate validation cohort of over a hundred different subjects was used in addition to the approximately 700-subject first cohort. All discovery cohort repertoires had been generated using a single sequencing platform. Both class I and class II loci were covered by HLA typing, at four-digit resolution. Four to six DR-DQ haplotypes were handled as single units for association and clustering because linkage in the cohort was strong. An early release covering more than 500 HLA-typed donors comprised about 320 gigabases of sequencing data and approximately 80 million unique TCR sequences. Among the approximately 420 genotyped donors, approximately 76% belonged to the genetic ancestry cluster associated with self-reported Caucasian donors. Using immunosequencing, the study profiled T cell repertoires from 500 to 800 subjects and related those repertoires to cytomegalovirus serostatus. An earlier analysis of fewer than 750 of the donors used high-throughput TCR beta sequencing to judge whether each TCR beta V gene segment behaved as functional or pseudogenic. The number of typed donors differed by locus: roughly 629-640 for A, B, C, DRB1 and DQB1; 500 to 550 for DQA1; approximately 600 for DPA1; and 400 to 480 for DPB1. The study aimed to test whether signatures of past pathogen exposure could be identified by cataloging public T cell receptors. To predict cytomegalovirus infection status, the study brought together high-throughput TCR immunosequencing, statistical association of individual TCRs with disease status, and machine learning. Donor age, sex, ethnicity and CMV serostatus were collected together with the repertoire data. The full study reports these points: Because the 87-base-pair reads could not distinguish some IMGT-functional V segments, including TRBV6-2 and TRBV6-3, those segments were excluded. A later analysis found that TCR association rates varied across HLA loci, with DRB1 alleles showing the most associated TCRs and HLA-C alleles the fewest. The classifier was reported to diagnose cytomegalovirus status with high specificity and sensitivity in both the original and validation cohorts. Most TCR sequences were observed very rarely across donors, whereas some public TCRs were present in many individuals. It was suggested by the authors that the approach could potentially be generalized to other disease states and immunological phenotypes. A further reported finding was that TCR beta sequences accurately predicted the HLA-A and HLA-B alleles for most subjects in the first cohort. Because some donors lacked HLA typing at each locus, the association tests relied only on the typed subset. Correlated functional status among segregating V segments might be attributable to linkage disequilibrium, but an unknown experimental factor could not be ruled out. The only immune exposure information available for the cohort was CMV serostatus. A cluster of highly shared sequence variants was judged likely to be a technical artifact of the sequencing pipeline. In an earlier analysis of 450 to 750 of the donors, most TCR beta V segments appeared in productive rearrangements about 87% or about 30% of the time, broadly matching IMGT annotations. Assigning TCR associations to individual alleles was difficult when HLA alleles, especially DR and DQ, strongly co-occurred. In a later analysis, most CMV-associated TCR beta chains were found to appear HLA-restricted, with HLA associations seemingly driven largely by CMV exposure. Compared with equally common non-associated chains, HLA-associated TCR beta chains in a later analysis were more clonally expanded and had lower generation probabilities. At a false discovery rate of 0.05, a later analysis linked under 20,000 TCR beta sequences to specific HLA alleles. Compared with the 666-donor mean, donors in an Asian-associated ancestry cluster had fewer N-insertions in productive TCRs, according to a later genetic analysis. Presence/absence analyses assumed roughly uniform sequencing depth across donors, an assumption that may not hold. A later genetic analysis associated a missense DCLRE1C variant with V-gene and J-gene trimming of TCR beta chains, and an independent cohort replicated the association. Approximately 18 rarely observed V segments, including chromosome 9 orphons, were excluded from the earlier analysis of just under 600 of the donors because counts were too low. The cohort was sequenced for TCR beta chains only, and without alpha or paired-chain data the features that could be detected were limited. A few of the identified cytomegalovirus-associated TCR beta chains were confirmed in vitro to be specific for cytomegalovirus antigens. In a later analysis, several top co-occurrence clusters were reported to appear linked to parvovirus B19, influenza, CMV and Epstein-Barr virus. A total of fewer than 200 TCR beta chains were listed by the study as associated with cytomegalovirus.

In total, approximately 690 healthy bone marrow donors made up the cohort. All cohort members were sampled while nominally healthy, although unrecorded immune exposures were likely present. The donor was CMV seropositive and was included in the group of 250 to 350 seropositive cohort members. Every donor gave a peripheral blood sample, and the peripheral blood mononuclear cells from that sample were used for TCR beta sequencing. The Qiagen DNeasy Blood Extraction Kit was used to extract genomic DNA from the blood cell samples. At the junction V is shortened by 2 bases and J by 5 bases; bases outside the gene matches: 1. The CDR3 contains 14 residues, cysteine and phenylalanine counted. The retained sequence is limited to the CDR3, 42 bases, with the frame set at the first base. CDR1 and CDR2 are drawn from the germline V gene: SGHRS, YFSETQ. Remarks on this clone: What this receptor recognizes is not known. No base quality information exists; no much larger clone differs at one position.

The receptor library was made with the immunoSEQ multiplex PCR assay. A mixture of 60 forward primers for TCR Vbeta segments and 13 reverse primers for TCR Jbeta segments was used in the multiplex PCR. The CDR3 region of rearranged TCR beta genes was amplified from genomic DNA by a multiplex PCR assay. On the Illumina HiSeq System, the amplified TCR beta libraries were sequenced as 87-base-pair reads. The original methods were these. Across the 600 to 700 repertoires, a later analysis counted roughly 77 million unique TCR beta chains, around 10 million of which were shared by at least two donors. To remove PCR and sequencing errors, raw reads were error-corrected and collapsed into unique sequences using a nearest-neighbor algorithm that merged closely related sequences. To assign V, D and J gene segments, CDR3 sequences were aligned to IMGT reference sequences. For a sequence to be retained, a match of at least six nucleotides was required to both a V gene segment and a J gene segment. Rearrangements were called productive when the CDR3 lacked stop codons and stayed in frame with V and J; all others were non-productive. CDR3 was defined by IMGT convention, running from the second conserved V-encoded cysteine to the conserved J-encoded phenylalanine. The earlier analysis of roughly 590 of the donors excluded sequences that lacked an unambiguous match to a single V gene segment. An earlier analysis of several hundred of the donors called V segments functional above 56.7% productive rearrangements and segregating when the between-donor standard deviation exceeded 5%. A statistical classification framework was developed to diagnose cytomegalovirus status using the catalog of TCR beta chain sequences. In a later analysis, TCR nucleotide sequences were compared against IMGT/GENE-DB human TR gene sequences so that V and J genes could be assigned. In a later analysis, CDR3 sequences and most-parsimonious VDJ recombination scenarios were assigned using the TCRdist pipeline. In a later analysis, each TCR beta chain was defined by its CDR3 amino acid sequence together with its V-gene family, and reads lacking a unique V-gene family were excluded. A later analysis removed roughly 590 highly shared, low-generation-probability nucleotide sequences to deal with suspected cross-contamination and a sequencing artifact. A later analysis calculated a clonal expansion index for each public chain from normalized within-repertoire ranks of inferred template counts. In a later analysis, generation probabilities were computed with a VDJ recombination model fitted to out-of-frame rearrangements, and the resulting probabilities were checked against IGoR. Hypergeometric tests were used in a later analysis to score TCR-TCR, TCR-HLA and TCR-CMV co-occurrence, with a repertoire-size bias correction applied to the TCR pairs. In a later analysis, false discovery rates were estimated by permuting HLA or CMV assignments 20 times. In a later analysis, co-occurring TCRs were grouped with DBSCAN, and TCRdist sequence similarity was added when clustering was performed within HLA-allele-positive subsets. Repertoires with fewer than 30,000 or more than 120,000 public chains were left out of co-occurrence clustering, as were four to six repertoires with anomalous nucleotide sharing. TCRdb holds this immuneACCESS table with in-frame rearrangements only. Some clones are missing; in checked studies, unresolved V genes explain under half, and the rest has no known cause. That table supplies the V and J calls and clone size; D and trimming were determined from the DNA. The sample table records roughly 68,000 clones; over 75% of these occur just once. More than 5% of the sample belongs to the ten largest clones.

Sequencing input: PBMCs. This receptor was identified in a male donor in good health and CMV-seropositive. The chain couples TRBV5-1 to TRBJ2-3; 11 bases in the junction line up with TRBD2. The sequenced DNA is TGCGCCAGCAGCTTCACTAGCGGGGGAGATACGCAGTATTTT. Protein translation: CASSFTSGGDTQYF. The CDR3 plus the reference TRBV5-1 and TRBJ2-3 genes for the other parts give the full variable domain: KAGVTQTPRYLIKTRGQQVTLSCSPISGHRSVSWYQQTPGQGLQFLFEYFSETQRNKGNFPGRFSGRQFSNSRSEMNVSTLELGDSALYLCASSFTSGGDTQYFGPGTRLTVL.